Following are 6 T cell receptor delta chains from one sample sequenced in a study of human gamma delta and Vdelta1 T cells. These TCRs are of unknown antigen specificity. TCRdb re-called clones from the PCR reads using CATT. Of 6,200 or so delta-chain clones in the sample, roughly 40% were seen once. Material: Vdelta1 gamma-delta T cells from blood grown in culture (DOT cells). Receptor source: a human donor in good health.

The genes are TRDV1 and TRDJ1, with D unclear. Germline V gene sequence: CDR1 TSWWSYY, CDR2 QGS. CDR3 size: 17 residues. With 2 bases removed from V and 3 bases from J, the gap between germline ends came to 19 bases. CDR3 region: CALGEFWDAWRPDKLIF. The CDR3 DNA follows: TGTGCTCTTGGGGAATTTTGGGACGCGTGGAGGCCCGATAAACTCATCTTT.

The chain uses TRDV1 and TRDJ1, with a weak D call TRDD3 (5 bases). This CDR3 has 21 amino acids. V was shortened by 0 bases and J by 0 bases, with 26 bases between the two germline ends. The germline V gene has CDR1 TSWWSYY and CDR2 QGS. The CDR3 sequence is CALGELRTPGRGPGYTDKLIF. The CDR3 coding sequence is TGTGCTCTTGGGGAACTAAGAACTCCAGGGAGGGGACCGGGATACACCGATAAACTCATCTTT.

This clone was observed a handful of times. It is unclear where the CDR3 begins or ends on the DNA, so no DNA is shown, and the CDR3 is as TCRdb lists it. The V gene is TRDV1, the J gene TRDJ1; TRDD3, the table's D call, was not compared with the DNA. Ends included, the CDR3 has 17 residues. Looked up from germline, CDR1 is TSWWSYY and CDR2 is QGS. CDR3 residues: CALGELDLLLPGDKLIF.

This clone was recorded a few times. The V gene is TRDV1, the J gene TRDJ1, with 8 bases lining up with TRDD3. The CDR3 length is 18 residues. Germline V gene sequence: CDR1 TSWWSYY, CDR2 QGS. V shed 4 bases and J 0 bases; nucleotides not matched to a gene: 13. CDR3 bases: TGTGCTCTTGGGGGGTACGGCTGGGGGACGGACTACACCGATAAACTCATCTTT. Protein product: CALGGYGWGTDYTDKLIF.

The V and J genes are TRDV1 and TRDJ1; TRDD2 might be the D (6 bases). The V gene lost 5 bases and the J gene lost 0 bases, with 34 bases spanning the gap. CDR3 length equals 22 residues. CDR1 and CDR2 (germline): TSWWSYY, QGS. In nucleotides, the CDR3 is TGTGCTCTTGGGAAAACAGTTTTTCCCCTAACTGTGGGGACTTCCTACACCGATAAACTCATCTTT. Translation: CALGKTVFPLTVGTSYTDKLIF.

By sample share, this clone is medium-sized. The V call is TRDV1, the J call TRDJ1, with no clear D. Germline lookup yields CDR1 TSWWSYY and CDR2 QGS. This CDR3 region has 17 residues. V was clipped by 0 bases and J by 0 bases, with 14 bases between them. The CDR3: CALGELAGQKYTDKLIF. The CDR3 DNA sequence: TGTGCTCTTGGGGAACTCGCAGGCCAGAAGTACACCGATAAACTCATCTTT.